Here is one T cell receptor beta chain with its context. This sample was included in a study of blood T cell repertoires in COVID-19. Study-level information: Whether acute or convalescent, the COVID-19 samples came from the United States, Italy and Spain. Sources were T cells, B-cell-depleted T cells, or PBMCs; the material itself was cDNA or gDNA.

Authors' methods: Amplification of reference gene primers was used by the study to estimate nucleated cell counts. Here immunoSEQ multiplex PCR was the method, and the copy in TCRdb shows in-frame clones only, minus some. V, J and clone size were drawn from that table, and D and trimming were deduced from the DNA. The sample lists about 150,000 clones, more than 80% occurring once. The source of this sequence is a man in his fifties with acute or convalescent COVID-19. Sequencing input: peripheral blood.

CDR3 region: CASSLNRASSTGELFF. CDR3 DNA: TGTGCCAGCAGCTTAAACAGGGCTAGCAGCACCGGGGAGCTGTTTTTT. The rearrangement uses TRBV7-2 and TRBJ2-2, with a weak D call TRBD1 (6 bases). The length of the CDR3 is 16 residues. In germline, CDR1 is SGHTA, CDR2 FQGNSA. The germline V and J ends were trimmed by 2 bases and 4 bases, with 14 bases remaining between them.